This is a list of T cell receptor beta chains from one sample in a study of memory CD4+ T cells and cytomegalovirus serostatus. The protocol was immunoSEQ multiplex PCR, while the TCRdb copy is restricted to in-frame clones and leaves out a portion. The sample contains over 40,000 clones, about 79% of which appear only once. The source material was memory CD4+ T cells from blood. The receptors were sampled from an adult in good health and CMV-seronegative. Both conserved end residues are part of each CDR3. D genes are given only for firm matches. For some rows the clone size is stated as once, few or many, or as a class when expanded; others skip it.

V: TRBV27; D: TRBD2; J: TRBJ2-3; size: NA; DNA: TGTGCCAGCAGTTTGCACTCCGGGACTAACACAGATACGCAGTATTTT; CDR3: CASSLHSGTNTDTQYF
V: TRBV7-9; D: NA; J: TRBJ2-7; size: NA; DNA: TGTGCCAGCAGCTTATTGGAGGTCTCGGGCCCTTCCCCCTACGAGCAGTACTTC; CDR3: CASSLLEVSGPSPYEQYF
V: TRBV5-1; D: TRBD1; J: TRBJ1-2; size: NA; DNA: TGCGCCAGCAGCTCGGGACAGGCTAACTATGGCTACACCTTC; CDR3: CASSSGQANYGYTF
V: TRBV25-1; D: NA; J: TRBJ1-2; size: NA; DNA: TGTGCCAGCAGTGCAGACAGCTCCCCAATTGCTAACTATGGCTACACCTTC; CDR3: CASSADSSPIANYGYTF
V: TRBV7-8; D: NA; J: TRBJ2-1; size: NA; DNA: TGTGCCAGCAGCCAGATACAGGGTCGGGAAGGGTACAATGAGCAGTTCTTC; CDR3: CASSQIQGREGYNEQFF
V: TRBV5-1; D: TRBD2; J: TRBJ2-5; size: NA; DNA: TGCGCCAGCAGCTTGGGAGGGAGGGCGCAAGAGACCCAGTACTTC; CDR3: CASSLGGRAQETQYF
V: TRBV6-6; D: NA; J: TRBJ1-1; size: NA; DNA: TGTGCCAGCAGTTTGAACAGGGACATGAACACTGAAGCTTTCTTT; CDR3: CASSLNRDMNTEAFF
V: TRBV19; D: TRBD1; J: TRBJ1-2; size: NA; DNA: TGTGCCAGTGCGGACAGGGAAAGCGGCTACACCTTC; CDR3: CASADRESGYTF
V: TRBV6-1; D: NA; J: TRBJ1-2; size: NA; DNA: TGTGCCAGCAGTCAGGGAGTAGGAGGCTACACCTTC; CDR3: CASSQGVGGYTF
V: TRBV19; D: NA; J: TRBJ1-6; size: NA; DNA: TGTGCCAGTGGTAGGGTCTCCTTTAATTCACCCCTCCACTTT; CDR3: CASGRVSFNSPLHF
V: TRBV6-6; D: TRBD1; J: TRBJ2-2; size: NA; DNA: TGTGCCAGCGTATCGGTGACAGGGGGCATCGGGGAGCTGTTTTTT; CDR3: CASVSVTGGIGELFF
V: TRBV7-9; D: NA; J: TRBJ2-7; size: NA; DNA: TGTGCCAGCAGCTCGCGGGGGCCCTACGAGCAGTACTTC; CDR3: CASSSRGPYEQYF
V: TRBV18; D: NA; J: TRBJ1-2; size: NA; DNA: TGTGCCAGCTCTCAAGCGGGCCTCCTTAGGGGCTACACCTTC; CDR3: CASSQAGLLRGYTF
V: TRBV7-9; D: NA; J: TRBJ2-3; size: NA; DNA: TGTGCCACCTCCCGGGGCACAGATACGCAGTATTTT; CDR3: CATSRGTDTQYF
V: TRBV9; D: NA; J: TRBJ2-1; size: NA; DNA: TGTGCCAGCAGCCCGCAGGTTGCCGAGGCTGAGCAGTTCTTC; CDR3: CASSPQVAEAEQFF
V: TRBV19; D: NA; J: TRBJ1-3; size: NA; DNA: TGTGCCAGTAGTATACAGAGACCCTCTGGAAACACCATATATTTT; CDR3: CASSIQRPSGNTIYF
V: TRBV5-4; D: NA; J: TRBJ1-2; size: few; DNA: TGTGCCAGCAGCTTGCTTGGGGGGGGAAGCTATGGCTACACCTTC; CDR3: CASSLLGGGSYGYTF
V: TRBV18; D: NA; J: TRBJ2-1; size: NA; DNA: TGTGCCAGCTCACCACCGGGAGACAATGAGCAGTTCTTC; CDR3: CASSPPGDNEQFF
V: TRBV7-9; D: NA; J: TRBJ1-2; size: NA; DNA: TGTGCCAGCAGCTTAGAGGGCCTCAACTATGGCTACACCTTC; CDR3: CASSLEGLNYGYTF
V: TRBV7-2; D: TRBD1; J: TRBJ1-4; size: once; DNA: TGTGCCAGCAGCAGGGACAGGGGTAATGAAAAACTGTTTTTT; CDR3: CASSRDRGNEKLFF
V: TRBV5-4; D: TRBD1; J: TRBJ2-7; size: NA; DNA: TGTGCCAGCAGCGGCGGACAGGGGACCTACGAGCAGTACTTC; CDR3: CASSGGQGTYEQYF
V: TRBV18; D: NA; J: TRBJ1-5; size: NA; DNA: TGTGCCAGCTCTCAAAACCCGGACAATCAGCCCCAGCATTTT; CDR3: CASSQNPDNQPQHF
V: TRBV2; D: NA; J: TRBJ2-5; size: NA; DNA: TGTGCCAGCACTTTCCTCGGGGACGGTGGGGAGACCCAGTACTTC; CDR3: CASTFLGDGGETQYF
V: TRBV7-6; D: TRBD1; J: TRBJ2-7; size: NA; DNA: TGTGCCAGCAGCTTAGGCTTCGGCAGGGGGTCTCGCTACGAGCAGTACTTC; CDR3: CASSLGFGRGSRYEQYF
V: TRBV7-6; D: TRBD1; J: TRBJ1-1; size: NA; DNA: TGTGCCAGCAGCTTAGTGACAGGGGATGCTGAAGCTTTCTTT; CDR3: CASSLVTGDAEAFF
V: TRBV6-1; D: TRBD2; J: TRBJ2-1; size: few; DNA: TGTGCCAGCAGTGAGACTAGCGGGGGGGCTATTGAGCAGTTCTTC; CDR3: CASSETSGGAIEQFF
V: TRBV5-1; D: NA; J: TRBJ2-3; size: NA; DNA: TGCGCCAGCAGCTTGGTTCAAACTAGCCCAGATACGCAGTATTTT; CDR3: CASSLVQTSPDTQYF
V: TRBV28; D: TRBD2; J: TRBJ2-5; size: NA; DNA: TGTGCCAGCAGTGGCGGGGGGTACCAAGAGACCCAGTACTTC; CDR3: CASSGGGYQETQYF
V: TRBV12-2; D: NA; J: TRBJ2-1; size: NA; DNA: TGTGCAAGTCGCCTCGAGGGGCTCTCCTACAATGAGCAGTTCTTC; CDR3: CASRLEGLSYNEQFF
V: TRBV5-1; D: NA; J: TRBJ1-4; size: NA; DNA: TGCGCCAGCAGCTGGGGCAGGGGTTATGAAAAACTGTTTTTT; CDR3: CASSWGRGYEKLFF
V: TRBV19; D: TRBD2; J: TRBJ2-5; size: NA; DNA: TGTGCCAGTAGTCCTAAAACAGGACTAGCGGGGGTTCAAGAGACCCAGTACTTC; CDR3: CASSPKTGLAGVQETQYF
V: TRBV2; D: TRBD2; J: TRBJ2-3; size: once; DNA: TGTGCCAGCAGTGAGAATCCCGCGGGGGTAGGTGATACGCAGTATTTT; CDR3: CASSENPAGVGDTQYF
V: TRBV5-1; D: TRBD1; J: TRBJ1-1; size: NA; DNA: TGCGCCAGCAGCCTCGGACAGGGGAGGGTGAACACTGAAGCTTTCTTT; CDR3: CASSLGQGRVNTEAFF
V: TRBV29-1; D: NA; J: TRBJ1-1; size: few; DNA: TGCAGCGTGGGGGGAGGGCCGGACACTGAAGCTTTCTTT; CDR3: CSVGGGPDTEAFF
V: TRBV4-3; D: TRBD2; J: TRBJ2-3; size: few; DNA: TGCGCCAGCAGCCAACAAGGAGCGGGGGGGCGGGATACGCAGTATTTT; CDR3: CASSQQGAGGRDTQYF
V: TRBV1; D: NA; J: TRBJ2-3; size: NA; DNA: TGCACCAGCAGCCTCTATCGGTGGGAACAGAGCACAGATACGCAGTATTTT; CDR3: CTSSLYRWEQSTDTQYF
V: TRBV30; D: TRBD1; J: TRBJ1-5; size: NA; DNA: TGTGCCTGGAGTGCAGGGGGCGGTCAGCCCCAGCATTTT; CDR3: CAWSAGGGQPQHF
V: TRBV19; D: NA; J: TRBJ2-3; size: once; DNA: TGTGCCAGTAACCCCAGGGACGGGGCGGGCACAGATACGCAGTATTTT; CDR3: CASNPRDGAGTDTQYF
V: TRBV2; D: NA; J: TRBJ1-6; size: NA; DNA: TGTGCCAGCAGTGCCGGGGTTAACTCACCCCTCCACTTT; CDR3: CASSAGVNSPLHF
V: TRBV5-1; D: NA; J: TRBJ1-2; size: NA; DNA: TGCGCCAGCAGAGAGCAGGCCGCCGTGAGCTATGGCTACACCTTC; CDR3: CASREQAAVSYGYTF
V: TRBV4-2; D: TRBD1; J: TRBJ1-6; size: NA; DNA: TGTGCCAGCACCCCATCTCCAACCGGGACAGGGTATTCACCCCTCCACTTT; CDR3: CASTPSPTGTGYSPLHF
V: TRBV6-5; D: NA; J: TRBJ2-7; size: NA; DNA: TGTGCCAGCAGTTACTCCCAACAGGGCTCCCACGAGCAGTACTTC; CDR3: CASSYSQQGSHEQYF
V: TRBV6-1; D: NA; J: TRBJ2-1; size: NA; DNA: TGTGCCAGCAGCGCAGACAGCAATGAGCAGTTCTTC; CDR3: CASSADSNEQFF
V: TRBV9; D: NA; J: TRBJ1-6; size: NA; DNA: TGTGCCAGCAGCGGATGGACGGGACCCCTCCACTTT; CDR3: CASSGWTGPLHF
V: TRBV7-6; D: TRBD1; J: TRBJ2-7; size: NA; DNA: TGTGCCAGCAGCTTAGATGAGTATGGGACAGGGGACTACGAGCAGTACTTC; CDR3: CASSLDEYGTGDYEQYF
V: TRBV10-3; D: NA; J: TRBJ1-4; size: NA; DNA: TGTGCCATCAGTGCAAGGGCAGATCAAAATGAAAAACTGTTTTTT; CDR3: CAISARADQNEKLFF
V: TRBV6-1; D: NA; J: TRBJ2-6; size: NA; DNA: TGTGCCAGTCAAGGAGCGGCTGGGGCCAACGTCCTGACTTTC; CDR3: CASQGAAGANVLTF
V: TRBV4-2; D: NA; J: TRBJ1-1; size: few; DNA: TGTGCCAGCAGCCAAGATTTGGCCAACACTGAAGCTTTCTTT; CDR3: CASSQDLANTEAFF
V: TRBV5-6; D: NA; J: TRBJ1-6; size: NA; DNA: TGTGCCAGCGGAAGCTCCTATAATTCACCCCTCCACTTT; CDR3: CASGSSYNSPLHF